The T cell receptor (beta chain) described here comes from a study of T cell responses to AZD1222 COVID-19 vaccine. Study-wide findings and caveats: CD4 TCRs covered the whole spike, strongest at regions 160-218 and 743-854. Repertoires were sampled only after the peak T cell response. A reported finding is that nearly half of spike-specific TCRs target unmutated variant regions. Seropositive status at baseline applied to only a handful of AZD1222 recipients.

V dropped 9 bases and J dropped 9 bases, with 15 bases sitting between them. Germline V gene sequence: CDR1 MDHEN, CDR2 SYDVKM. The CDR3 spans 12 residues. This table comes from immunoSEQ multiplex PCR, and its TCRdb copy is limited to in-frame clones, with some not included. The sample lists about 140,000 clones, approximately 89% occurring once. To note about this clone: Its specificity is unknown.

This TCR derives from an adult in good health. Sequences were derived from peripheral blood, sampled on day 0 of AZD1222 vaccination. The V gene is TRBV28, the J gene TRBJ2-4; D is undetermined. The CDR3 is CASGPTRSIQYF. In nucleotides, the CDR3 is TGTGCCAGTGGACCCACCAGAAGCATTCAGTACTTC.